This T cell receptor beta chain was observed in a study of T cell responses to AZD1222 COVID-19 vaccine. Across the study: It was second doses at about 4 or about 12 weeks that were pooled. Study-level points and caveats: A rise in Spike-specific TCR breadth and depth followed two AZD1222 doses. Females outnumbered males among donors, who were mostly white British; clonal diversity was possibly underestimated. Without day 14 samples, only post-peak T cell repertoires were studied.

As for this clone: Its antigen remains unidentified.

Some clones are missing from TCRdb's copy, which holds only in-frame ones; the method was immunoSEQ multiplex PCR. The sample comprises over 40,000 clones, 83% of which are singletons, and about 50% rests with the top ten. This specimen was peripheral blood, taken on day 0 of AZD1222 vaccination. This clonotype was obtained from an adult in good health.

The CDR3 coding sequence is TGCGCCAGCAGCGGTTACCGACAGTCCACCGGGGAGCTGTTTTTT. As protein: CASSGYRQSTGELFF. The chain has TRBV5-1 and TRBJ2-2; D perhaps matches TRBD1 (5 bases). This CDR3 has 15 residues. Trimming took off 4 bases at V and 4 bases at J, with 14 bases between the two ends. In germline, CDR1 is SGHRS, CDR2 YFSETQ.